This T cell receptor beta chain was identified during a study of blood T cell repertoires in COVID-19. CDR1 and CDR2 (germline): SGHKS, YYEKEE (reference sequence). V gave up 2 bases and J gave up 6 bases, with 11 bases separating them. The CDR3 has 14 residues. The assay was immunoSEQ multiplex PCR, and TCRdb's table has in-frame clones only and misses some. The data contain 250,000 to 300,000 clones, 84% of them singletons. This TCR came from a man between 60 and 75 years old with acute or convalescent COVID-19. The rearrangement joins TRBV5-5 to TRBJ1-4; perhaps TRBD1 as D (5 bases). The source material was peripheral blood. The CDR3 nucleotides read TGTGCCAGCAGCTTCTTTGGGACTGATGAAAAACTGTTTTTT. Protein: CASSFFGTDEKLFF.